This note documents a single T cell receptor beta chain sequence. The entry originates in a study of CD8 T cells in Susac syndrome. A quantity of roughly 0.5 to 1 ug RNA underwent reverse transcription using random hexamers. MiXCR, applied by TCRdb to the immunoSEQ multiplex PCR reads, yields one record per CDR3 protein. The sample lists some 250,000 distinct CDR3 sequences, less than 96% occurring once. The receptor's source is a human donor with Susac syndrome. The sequencing input was CD4+ T cells from PBMCs.

DNA for the CDR3: TGCAGTGCTATATTGGGACAGGCACCCGGGGAGCTGTTTTTT. It codes for CSAILGQAPGELFF. The chain couples TRBV20-1 to TRBJ2-2; 8 bases fit TRBD1. The CDR3 is 14 amino acids. Germline V gene lookup returns CDR1 DFQATT and CDR2 SNEGSKA (reference sequence). J was trimmed by 6 bases and V by 4 bases; bases with no gene match: 7.